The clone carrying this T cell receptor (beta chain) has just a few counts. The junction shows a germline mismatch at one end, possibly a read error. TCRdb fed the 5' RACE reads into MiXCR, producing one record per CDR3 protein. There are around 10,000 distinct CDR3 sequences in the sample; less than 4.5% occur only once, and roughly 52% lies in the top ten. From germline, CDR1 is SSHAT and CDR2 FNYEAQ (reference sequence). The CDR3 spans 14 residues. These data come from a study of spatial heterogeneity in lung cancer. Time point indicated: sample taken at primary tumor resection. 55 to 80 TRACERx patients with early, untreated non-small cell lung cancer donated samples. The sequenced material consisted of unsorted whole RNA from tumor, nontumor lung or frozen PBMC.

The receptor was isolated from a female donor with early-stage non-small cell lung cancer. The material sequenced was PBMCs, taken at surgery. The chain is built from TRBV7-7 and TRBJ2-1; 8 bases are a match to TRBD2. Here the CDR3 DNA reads TGTGCTAGCAGCCCCGACGGACTAGCAAAGGAGCAGTTCTTC. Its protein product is CASSPDGLAKEQFF.